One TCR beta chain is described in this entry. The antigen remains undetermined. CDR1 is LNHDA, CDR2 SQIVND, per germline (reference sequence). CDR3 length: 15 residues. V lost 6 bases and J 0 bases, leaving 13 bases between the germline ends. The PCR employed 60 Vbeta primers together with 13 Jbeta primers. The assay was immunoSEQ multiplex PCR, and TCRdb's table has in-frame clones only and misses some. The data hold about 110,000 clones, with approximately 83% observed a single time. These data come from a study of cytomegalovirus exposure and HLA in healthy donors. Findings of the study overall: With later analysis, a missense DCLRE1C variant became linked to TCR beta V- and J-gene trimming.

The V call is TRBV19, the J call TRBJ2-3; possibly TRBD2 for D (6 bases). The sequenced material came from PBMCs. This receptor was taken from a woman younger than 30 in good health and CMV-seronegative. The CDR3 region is CASRVSGPSTDTQYF. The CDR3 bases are TGTGCCAGTAGGGTTAGCGGACCTAGCACAGATACGCAGTATTTT.